The source of this T cell receptor beta chain is a study of graft-versus-host responses after intestinal transplantation. Study-level background: The whole recipient group had anti-thymocyte globulin induction followed by tacrolimus and steroids for about three years.

Looked up from germline, CDR1 is GTSNPN and CDR2 is SVGIG (reference sequence). J was trimmed by 3 bases and V by 4 bases; bases with no gene match: 11. The CDR3 sequence is 15 residues long. Sequencing was performed with immunoSEQ multiplex PCR; in TCRdb, only in-frame clones are kept and a portion is missing. Of more than 80,000 clones in the sample, 83% were seen once. Study outcomes and limitations: GvH clones turned up in recipient marrow; some had shown up first in ileum or blood. With peak circulating GvH clone levels came an association with early post-transplant HvG declines. Graft-donor T cell macrochimerism coincided with high graft-versus-host to host-versus-graft clonal ratios in allografts.

On this clone: Its specificity is unknown.

The chain carries TRBV30 and TRBJ2-5; 7 nucleotides agree with TRBD2. This clonotype was sampled from a human donor who received an intestinal transplant. The input for sequencing was unstimulated CD8+ T cells sorted from spleen or lymph node cells, taken before intestinal transplant. CDR3 in DNA: TGTGCCTGGAACCGGGGCGGGAGTCTCGAAGAGACCCAGTACTTC. Translation: CAWNRGGSLEETQYF.